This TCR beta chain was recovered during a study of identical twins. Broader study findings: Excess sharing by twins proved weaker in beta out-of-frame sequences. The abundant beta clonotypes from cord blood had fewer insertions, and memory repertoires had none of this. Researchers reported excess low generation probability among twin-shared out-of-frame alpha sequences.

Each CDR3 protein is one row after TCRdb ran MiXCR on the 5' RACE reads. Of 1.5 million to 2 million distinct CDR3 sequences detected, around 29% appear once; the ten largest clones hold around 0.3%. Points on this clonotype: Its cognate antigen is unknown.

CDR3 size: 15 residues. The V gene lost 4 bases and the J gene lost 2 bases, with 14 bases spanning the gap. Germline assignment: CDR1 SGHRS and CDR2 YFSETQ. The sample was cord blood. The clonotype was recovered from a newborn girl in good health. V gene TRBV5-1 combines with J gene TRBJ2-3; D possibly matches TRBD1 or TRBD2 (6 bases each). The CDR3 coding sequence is TGCGCCAGCAGCGGGACGGGGGCTTACACAGATACGCAGTATTTT. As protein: CASSGTGAYTDTQYF.